The 23 T cell receptor beta chains in this list originate from one sample, sequenced in a study of response to subunit inactivated influenza vaccine. TCRdb fed the RT-PCR reads into MiXCR, producing one record per CDR3 protein. The sample yields 550,000 to 800,000 distinct CDR3 sequences, about 15% seen once. Source: PBMCs from blood, taken 11 to 12 days after vaccination. The source is a man aged 50 or older who received an inactivated influenza vaccine.

This clonotype was counted many times. The chain is built from TRBV12-3 or TRBV12-4 and TRBJ2-3; no firm D call. The CDR3 loop spans 14 amino acids. V was cut by 1 base and J by 2 bases, with 7 bases left in between. The CDR3 nucleotides are TGTGCCAGCAGTTTAGGAAGGGCCACAGATACGCAGTATTTT. It encodes CASSLGRATDTQYF.

The chain carries TRBV3-1 and TRBJ2-7, with 10 bases aligning to TRBD2. The CDR3 runs to 14 residues. V lost 0 bases to trimming and J lost 9 bases; unmatched junction nucleotides: 5. Germline loops: CDR1 LGHDT, CDR2 YNNKEL (reference sequence). Here the CDR3 reads CASSQDLTSGSQYF. The CDR3 region has the DNA TGTGCCAGCAGCCAAGATTTGACTAGCGGGTCGCAGTACTTC.

This clonotype was picked up a small number of times. The genes are TRBV27 and TRBJ2-6, with unresolved D. This CDR3 region has 19 residues. Trimming shortened V by 9 bases and J by 0 bases, and 24 bases separated the two germline ends. The germline CDR1 and CDR2 sequences are MNHEY and SMNVEV (reference sequence). The CDR3 protein is CASKRWALSSNSGANVLTF. The DNA of the CDR3 is TGTGCCAGTAAAAGATGGGCGCTTAGCAGCAACTCTGGGGCCAACGTCCTGACTTTC.

This clonotype was seen a handful of times. The genes are TRBV5-1 and TRBJ2-5, with 8 bases identical to TRBD1. The CDR3 covers 14 residues. V gave up 4 bases and J gave up 4 bases; unmatched junction bases: 6. Germline V gene lookup returns CDR1 SGHRS and CDR2 YFSETQ. This chain's CDR3 is CASSTGTGGETQYF. The CDR3, as DNA: TGCGCCAGCAGCACTGGGACAGGCGGAGAGACCCAGTACTTC.

V and J are TRBV15 and TRBJ2-1; no firm D call. CDR3 size: 13 residues. Germline CDR1 is LNHNV and CDR2 is YYDKDF (reference sequence). V shed 3 bases and J shed 9 bases, with 12 bases lying between them. The CDR3 bases are TGTGCCACCAGCAGGAGAACGTCTAGTGAGCAGTTCTTC. Encoded protein: CATSRRTSSEQFF.

The V and J genes are TRBV20-1 and TRBJ2-1; D may be TRBD2 (6 bases). The V gene's germline CDR1 is DFQATT and CDR2 SNEGSKA (reference sequence). CDR3 length: 15 residues. V shed 5 bases and J shed 1 base, with 15 bases lying between them. This CDR3 is CSAPDQGGSYNEQFF. CDR3 DNA: TGCAGTGCTCCCGATCAAGGAGGGTCCTACAATGAGCAGTTCTTC.

V gene TRBV27 combines with J gene TRBJ2-7; TRBD2 agrees at 9 bases. CDR1 is MNHEY and CDR2 is SMNVEV in the germline V gene (reference sequence). CDR3 length: 14 amino acids. The junction had 7 bases not matched to a gene; V was cut back by 3 bases and J by 7 bases. Written as DNA, the CDR3 is TGTGCCAGCAGTTTCATAGCGGGAGCGGGGGAGCAGTACTTC. Residues: CASSFIAGAGEQYF.

This clonotype was seen a handful of times. The V and J genes are TRBV7-8 and TRBJ2-4, with D possibly matching TRBD2 (5 bases). The CDR3 spans 15 residues. V was trimmed by 2 bases and J by 0 bases, leaving 8 bases between them. Per the germline V gene, CDR1 is SGHVS and CDR2 is FQNEAQ. The DNA of the CDR3 is TGTGCCAGCAGCTTATCTCGGGGAGCCAAAAACATTCAGTACTTC. Protein: CASSLSRGAKNIQYF. Full variable domain (missing parts from reference TRBV7-8 and TRBJ2-4): GAGVSQSPRYKVAKRGQDVALRCDPISGHVSLFWYQQALGQGPEFLTYFQNEAQLDKSGLPSDRFFAERPEGSVSTLKIQRTQQEDSAVYLCASSLSRGAKNIQYFGAGTRLSVL.

The rearrangement joins TRBV6-2 or TRBV6-3 to TRBJ2-7; 10 bases agree with TRBD1. Germline V gene lookup returns CDR1 MNHEY and CDR2 SVGEGT. V gave up 10 bases and J gave up 3 bases; unmatched junction bases: 6. The CDR3 extends over 13 amino acids. The CDR3 sequence is CATQRTGGYEQYF. CDR3 bases: TGTGCCACCCAAAGGACAGGGGGCTACGAGCAGTACTTC.

The chain combines TRBV18 with TRBJ2-1; 11 nucleotides align to TRBD2. Germline CDR1 and CDR2: KGHSH and LQKENI. This CDR3 spans 16 amino acids. V dropped 0 bases and J dropped 7; count of bases not matched to a gene: 5. In DNA, the CDR3 is TGTGCCAGCTCACCACCCGTAGCGGGAGGGGCAAATGAGCAGTTCTTC. Protein sequence: CASSPPVAGGANEQFF. The whole variable domain, remainder taken from reference TRBV18 and TRBJ2-1, is NAGVMQNPRHLVRRRGQEARLRCSPMKGHSHVYWYRQLPEEGLKFMVYLQKENIIDESGMPKERFSAEFPKEGPSILRIQQVVRGDSAAYFCASSPPVAGGANEQFFGPGTRLTVL.

This clonotype was seen a few times. The J gene is TRBJ2-1, the V gene TRBV7-2; 10 bases match TRBD1. This CDR3 contains 14 residues. The germline V gene encodes CDR1 SGHTA and CDR2 FQGNSA. V dropped 7 bases and J dropped 6; count of bases not matched to a gene: 6. In DNA, the CDR3 is TGTGCCAGCATCAAGGACAGGGGGACCAATGAGCAGTTCTTC. It encodes CASIKDRGTNEQFF.

This clonotype appeared a few times. The V and J genes are TRBV20-1 and TRBJ2-3; 7 bases map to TRBD1. CDR1 and CDR2 from the germline V gene are DFQATT and SNEGSKA (reference sequence). This CDR3 has 14 amino acids. Unmatched junction bases numbered 5, after V lost 5 bases and J lost 0 bases. The CDR3 DNA reads TGCAGTGCTCAAGGACAGGCAAGCACAGATACGCAGTATTTT. This codes for CSAQGQASTDTQYF.

The V and J genes are TRBV6-1 and TRBJ2-1; 9 positions agree with TRBD1. Germline assignment: CDR1 MNHNS and CDR2 SASEGT. This CDR3 spans 15 amino acids. Trimming cost V 6 bases and J 2 bases; bases outside gene matches: 5. CDR3 in amino acids: CASSQTGGAYNEQFF. The CDR3 coding sequence is TGTGCCAGCAGCCAAACAGGGGGCGCCTACAATGAGCAGTTCTTC.

This sequence joins TRBV20-1 and TRBJ2-5; 10 nucleotides match TRBD2. Germline assignment: CDR1 DFQATT and CDR2 SNEGSKA (reference sequence). V gave up 5 bases and J gave up 3 bases; unmatched junction bases: 9. The CDR3 covers 15 residues. CDR3 sequence: CSAARGLAEKETQYF. DNA of the CDR3: TGCAGTGCTGCCCGTGGACTAGCGGAGAAAGAGACCCAGTACTTC.

This clonotype was counted ten times or more. V gene TRBV27 combines with J gene TRBJ2-5; TRBD1 or TRBD2 may be the D gene (5 bases each). V lost 3 bases, J lost 5 bases, and 13 bases lay in between. Looked up from germline, CDR1 is MNHEY and CDR2 is SMNVEV (reference sequence). This CDR3 spans 14 amino acids. In DNA, the CDR3 is TGTGCCAGCAGTTTGTGGGGGAAGGGGGAGACCCAGTACTTC. This translates into CASSLWGKGETQYF.

The rearrangement joins TRBV18 to TRBJ2-2, with no clear D. Germline values: CDR1 KGHSH, CDR2 LQKENI. Trimming pared 2 bases from V and 3 bases from J, leaving 10 bases between. The length of the CDR3 is 15 residues. In DNA form, the CDR3 reads TGTGCCAGCTCACCAGGGATTTCGTACACCGGGGAGCTGTTTTTT. Residues: CASSPGISYTGELFF.

This clonotype has just a few counts. The chain combines TRBV6-1 with TRBJ1-2; 7 bases agree with TRBD1. Germline trimming cut 6 bases from V and 7 bases from J; bases unmatched to any gene: 11. Germline CDR1 reads MNHNS; CDR2 reads SASEGT. The CDR3 is 14 amino acids. Here the CDR3 reads CASSRPVEGAGYTF. DNA for the CDR3: TGTGCCAGCAGCCGCCCTGTGGAGGGGGCTGGCTACACCTTC.

CDR3 sequence reads: CASEDRAFDNEQFF. Here the CDR3 DNA reads TGCGCCAGCGAGGACAGGGCTTTTGACAATGAGCAGTTCTTC. V and J are TRBV10-2 and TRBJ2-1; 8 bases line up with TRBD1. The CDR3 is 14 residues long. The V segment lost 8 bases and the J segment 5 bases; nucleotides outside the gene matches: 8. In germline, CDR1 is WSHSY, CDR2 SAAADI.

The chain employs TRBV7-9 and TRBJ2-3; no firm D call. CDR1 SEHNR and CDR2 FQNEAQ come from the germline V gene (reference sequence). V was shortened by 1 base and J by 4 bases, with 12 bases between the two germline ends. The CDR3 totals 15 residues. The CDR3 spells CASSLGQSPPDTQYF. The CDR3 DNA follows: TGTGCCAGCAGCTTAGGGCAATCGCCCCCAGATACGCAGTATTTT.

This clonotype was found a few times. The genes are TRBV20-1 and TRBJ2-2; D is unclear. The CDR3 totals 12 residues. The V and J ends lost 5 bases and 2 bases respectively, with 6 bases between them. Germline V CDR1 and CDR2: DFQATT, SNEGSKA (reference sequence). The CDR3 DNA is TGCAGTGCTCCTGATAACACCGGGGAGCTGTTTTTT. It yields the protein CSAPDNTGELFF.

The V call is TRBV12-3 or TRBV12-4, the J call TRBJ1-1; 8 bases map to TRBD1. Trimming cost V 6 bases and J 4 bases; bases outside gene matches: 4. The CDR3 contains 13 residues. The CDR3 protein is CASRQGGSTEAFF. The CDR3 nucleotides read TGTGCCAGCAGACAGGGGGGAAGCACTGAAGCTTTCTTT.

This chain connects TRBV5-1 to TRBJ2-1, with 8 nucleotides matching TRBD2. The CDR3 is 15 amino acids. CDR1 is SGHRS and CDR2 is YFSETQ in the germline V gene. Trimming took 7 bases from V and 8 from J; bases not matched to a gene: 14. The CDR3 spells CASGRAGVTGDEQFF. The CDR3 DNA follows: TGCGCCAGCGGTAGAGCGGGGGTAACTGGAGATGAGCAGTTCTTC.

This chain connects TRBV14 to TRBJ2-3, with D possibly matching TRBD1 (5 bases). The CDR3 runs to 14 residues. Trimming removed 3 bases at V and 10 bases at J, with 17 bases between. Germline V gene sequence: CDR1 SGHDN, CDR2 FVKESK. CDR3 in DNA: TGTGCCAGCAGCCACCCTCGGACACCAATAGCGCAGTATTTT. Translating gives CASSHPRTPIAQYF.